Only a few counts were recorded for the clone carrying this TCR beta chain. Its antigen is still unknown. This record comes from a study of human T cells and chemical hapten exposure. The study's findings and limits: Donor immune responses may differ from healthy people's, since all donors had alopecia.

The germline gives CDR1 SGHNT, CDR2 YYREEE (reference sequence). Between the trimmed V and J ends, which lost 2 bases and 0 bases, there was a span of 3 bases. This CDR3 comprises 13 residues. The time point is: patch test 1, 2 weeks after DPC sensitization. Treatment noted: therapeutic diphenylcyclopropenone sensitization with weekly scalp DPC. Every donor had alopecia and was 18 to 70 years old; all were suitable for DPC. MiXCR, applied by TCRdb to the RACE reads, yields one record per CDR3 protein. The sample holds 150,000 to 200,000 distinct CDR3 sequences, more than 14% seen once. This chain connects TRBV5-4 to TRBJ2-4; D gene uncertain. This sequence was found in a woman aged 25-40 years with alopecia areata. Some clones in this sample may be carry-over from other donors' samples. This material consisted of whole blood, taken in connection with sensitization to the hapten diphenylcyclopropenone (DPC). The CDR3 sequence is CASSFRAKNIQYF. The CDR3 region has the DNA TGTGCCAGCAGCTTCAGAGCCAAAAACATTCAGTACTTC.